These T cell receptor beta chains were read from a single sample in a study of OX40 agonist ivuxolimab in advanced cancers. Clones were sequenced by immunoSEQ multiplex PCR, and TCRdb holds only the in-frame ones, with some missing. The table lists around 60,000 clones, 80% to 90% of them singletons, with over 2.5% in the top ten. Specimen: CD4+ or CD8+ T cells sorted from blood, collected in a trial of the OX40 agonist ivuxolimab. The origin of the receptors is an adult with an advanced solid tumor such as melanoma, head and neck, liver or kidney cancer. Both conserved end residues are part of each CDR3. Rows give clone size only sometimes, using once, few, many, or a class for an expanded clone.

v_call,clone_size,j_call,cdr3_aa
TRBV7-2,.,TRBJ2-1,CASRDQWGRDNEQFF
TRBV13,.,TRBJ2-2,CASSLQGLSTPGELFF
TRBV6-1,.,TRBJ1-1,CASTPSWVPSYAFF
TRBV6-1,.,TRBJ1-3,CASSDQDRVGNTIYF
TRBV14,.,TRBJ1-1,CASSHAGPKAFF
TRBV19,.,TRBJ1-4,CASSISQGAANEKLFF
TRBV9,once,TRBJ1-1,CASSVGGEVTEAFF
TRBV6-5,.,TRBJ2-4,CASSYSSAAERIQYF
TRBV30,.,TRBJ1-5,CAWSPGQPNQPQHF
TRBV7-3,.,TRBJ2-5,CASSLIAGETQYF
TRBV27,.,TRBJ1-1,CASSFEPGYTEAFF
TRBV11-2,few,TRBJ2-7,CASSSQGYEQYF
TRBV4-2,.,TRBJ2-3,CASSRQGADTQYF
TRBV4-2,.,TRBJ2-7,CASSQENLAGTPYEQYF
TRBV27,.,TRBJ2-7,CASSTAGVSSYEQYF
TRBV29-1,.,TRBJ2-7,CSVGAGGGYEQYF
TRBV4-3,.,TRBJ2-2,CASSQDSYGGNTGELFF
TRBV5-4,.,TRBJ2-3,CASSLEQGTDTQYF
TRBV5-6,.,TRBJ2-4,CASSRTGNIQYF
TRBV2,.,TRBJ2-7,CASSDGVLASEQYF
TRBV27,.,TRBJ1-5,CASKNRAVGNQPQHF
TRBV19,.,TRBJ2-3,CASKSNADTQYF
TRBV7-9,.,TRBJ2-6,CASTPTGSFGANVLTF
TRBV5-6,.,TRBJ2-7,CASRKVTGGLYEQYF
TRBV18,.,TRBJ2-7,CASSPQDREYEQYF
TRBV6-5,.,TRBJ2-2,CASRSPLGLFF
TRBV18,.,TRBJ1-5,CASSPRTDYQPQHF
TRBV5-1,.,TRBJ2-2,CASSLGLAGNTGELFF
TRBV25-1,.,TRBJ2-7,CASSVSWSYEQYF
TRBV19,.,TRBJ1-4,CASSPAGQGLSNVEKLFF
TRBV7-9,.,TRBJ1-2,CASSLGETGLYGYTF
TRBV19,.,TRBJ1-4,CASSMNLGAREKLFF
TRBV18,.,TRBJ2-2,CASSRQGDANTGELFF
TRBV6-5,.,.,CASSYLYEQYF
TRBV12-5,.,TRBJ1-5,CASGLEPTGPQHF
TRBV6-1,.,TRBJ1-2,CATEQGISPNYGYTF
TRBV6-5,.,TRBJ1-5,CASSYSYREDQPQHF
TRBV5-1,.,TRBJ2-1,CASSLNSNEQFF
TRBV11-2,.,TRBJ2-3,CASSLAQADTQYF
TRBV28,.,TRBJ2-1,CASSLPAGGYNEQFF
TRBV27,.,TRBJ1-1,CATGAAMNTEAFF
TRBV28,.,TRBJ1-2,CASRRDRDNYGYTF
TRBV10-1,.,TRBJ2-3,CASSESMGADTQYF
TRBV30,.,TRBJ1-1,CAWSSPGGRAFF
TRBV11-2,.,TRBJ1-1,CASSPRTGENTEAFF
TRBV6-6,.,TRBJ2-3,CASSPDRADTQYF
TRBV10-3,once,TRBJ2-2,CAISELGLPTGELFF
TRBV6-6,.,TRBJ2-2,CASKVGSNTGELFF
TRBV25-1,once,TRBJ1-2,CASSSLDSNYGYTF
TRBV6-1,.,TRBJ1-3,CASSEEIGNTIYF
TRBV4-3,.,TRBJ2-1,CASSPRLAGMFNEQFF
TRBV6-5,.,TRBJ2-5,CASNRPLAGETQYF